These 30 T cell receptor beta chains originate from one sample sequenced in a study of CD8 T cells in Susac syndrome. Random hexamers primed reverse transcription of roughly 0.45 to 1 ug RNA. In TCRdb, the immunoSEQ multiplex PCR reads were re-called with MiXCR into one record per CDR3 protein. The table has approximately 150,000 distinct CDR3 sequences, 90% to 96% seen once. What was sequenced was CD4+ T cells from PBMCs. These receptors all stem from a human donor with Susac syndrome.

This clonotype has more than one count but fewer than ten. The chain combines TRBV6-2 or TRBV6-3 with TRBJ1-6; possibly TRBD1 for D (6 bases). The CDR3 is made up of 16 amino acids. CDR1 and CDR2 from the germline V gene are MNHEY and SVGEGT. The V end lost 1 base, the J end lost 8 bases, and 15 bases lay between the germline ends. For the CDR3, the DNA is TGTGCCAGCAGTTACTTTCCCGGGACATTTGATTCACCCCTCCACTTT. Encoded protein: CASSYFPGTFDSPLHF.

This chain uses TRBV12-3 or TRBV12-4 with TRBJ2-5; no clear D gene. This CDR3 comprises 13 residues. V dropped 1 base and J dropped 7 bases, with 10 bases sitting between them. This CDR3 is CASSLVPFGTQYF. CDR3 sequence (DNA): TGTGCCAGCAGTTTAGTACCGTTTGGGACCCAGTACTTC.

This rearrangement joins TRBV20-1 to TRBJ2-1, with 10 bases fitting TRBD2. V lost 3 bases to trimming and J lost 0 bases; unmatched junction nucleotides: 5. The CDR3 is made up of 16 amino acids. Germline loops: CDR1 DFQATT, CDR2 SNEGSKA (reference sequence). CDR3: CSARELAGSSYNEQFF. CDR3 bases: TGCAGTGCTAGGGAACTAGCGGGAAGCTCCTACAATGAGCAGTTCTTC.

The CDR3, as DNA: TGTGCCAGCAGTTTGGGACAGGGGCCCGTGACTAATGAAAAACTGTTTTTT. This encodes CASSLGQGPVTNEKLFF. V and J are TRBV27 and TRBJ1-4; TRBD1 agrees at 10 bases. CDR1 and CDR2 (germline): MNHEY, SMNVEV (reference sequence). This CDR3 comprises 17 residues. Germline trimming cut 3 bases from V and 2 bases from J; bases unmatched to any gene: 6.

The gene calls are TRBV25-1 and TRBJ1-1, with D unclear. CDR1 and CDR2 (germline): MGHDK, SYGVNS. Trimming took off 1 base at V and 2 bases at J, with 2 bases between the two ends. The CDR3 contains 12 residues. Written as DNA, the CDR3 is TGTGCCAGCAGTGAATCCAACACTGAAGCTTTCTTT. It translates to CASSESNTEAFF.

The chain combines TRBV2 with TRBJ2-3; the match to TRBD2 covers 8 bases. From germline, CDR1 is SNHLY and CDR2 FYNNEI. This CDR3 comprises 15 residues. The ends lost 2 bases at V and 0 bases at J; junction bases unmatched: 1. CDR3 coding DNA: TGTGCCAGCAGTGAAAGACTAGCGAGCACAGATACGCAGTATTTT. Its protein product is CASSERLASTDTQYF.

The V and J genes are TRBV7-9 and TRBJ1-4, with D tentatively TRBD1 (6 bases). The CDR3 loop spans 16 amino acids. Germline values: CDR1 SEHNR, CDR2 FQNEAQ (reference sequence). Between the trimmed V and J ends, which lost 5 bases and 7 bases, there was a span of 20 bases. The CDR3 DNA sequence: TGTGCCAGCAGCCCTAATTTGGGGGCGGGAGGTGAAAAACTGTTTTTT. Amino acid sequence: CASSPNLGAGGEKLFF.

V usage is TRBV9 and J usage is TRBJ1-4; D not certain. CDR1 SGDLS and CDR2 YYNGEE come from the germline V gene. V was pared by 4 bases and J by 6 bases, with 16 bases between. The CDR3 is 15 amino acids. The chain's CDR3 is CASSSPSGIYEKLFF. The DNA for the CDR3 is TGTGCCAGCAGCTCCCCGAGCGGAATATATGAAAAACTGTTTTTT.

Only one count was recorded for this clonotype. V usage is TRBV4-1 and J usage is TRBJ1-2; D not resolved. CDR3 length: 15 amino acids. Germline assignment: CDR1 MGHRA and CDR2 YSYEKL. Trimming removed 0 bases from V and 1 base from J, with 9 bases in between. DNA of the CDR3: TGCGCCAGCAGCCAAGAAACCGCTCTTAACTATGGCTACACCTTC. Translated, it gives CASSQETALNYGYTF.

The chain carries TRBV7-3 and TRBJ2-7; a possible D gene is TRBD2 (6 bases). The CDR3 spans 14 residues. Germline loops: CDR1 SGHTA, CDR2 FQGTGA. V gave up 5 bases and J gave up 7 bases, with 18 bases separating them. In DNA, the CDR3 is TGTGCCAGCAGCCTGTATCCGGGAGTGAGGGAGCAGTACTTC. Protein product: CASSLYPGVREQYF. Together with reference TRBV7-3 and TRBJ2-7, the CDR3 gives the full variable domain: GAGVSQTPSNKVTEKGKYVELRCDPISGHTALYWYRQSLGQGPEFLIYFQGTGAADDSGLPNDRFFAVRPEGSVSTLKIQRTERGDSAVYLCASSLYPGVREQYFGPGTRLTVT.

J is TRBJ1-2 and V is TRBV29-1, with D uncertain. This CDR3 has 13 amino acids. From germline, CDR1 is SQVTM and CDR2 ANQGSEA. Trimming took off 3 bases at V and 2 bases at J, with 10 bases between the two ends. CDR3 sequence reads: CSVEADTNYGYTF. As DNA, the CDR3 is TGCAGCGTTGAGGCAGATACCAACTATGGCTACACCTTC.

This clonotype was seen once. The V call is TRBV29-1, the J call TRBJ2-5, with D unresolved. There are 10 residues in the CDR3. V was clipped by 5 bases and J by 4 bases, with 5 bases between them. Looked up from germline, CDR1 is SQVTM and CDR2 is ANQGSEA. In DNA, the CDR3 is TGCAGCGTTTGGCGAGAGACCCAGTACTTC. Residues: CSVWRETQYF.

The rearrangement joins TRBV3-1 to TRBJ2-7; 9 nucleotides line up with TRBD1. Germline V CDR1 and CDR2: LGHDT, YNNKEL (reference sequence). This CDR3 has 16 amino acids. V dropped 1 base and J dropped 0; count of bases not matched to a gene: 4. CDR3 loop: CASSQGLTGGSYEQYF. The CDR3 bases are TGTGCCAGCAGCCAAGGACTGACAGGGGGCTCCTACGAGCAGTACTTC.

This chain links TRBV29-1 with TRBJ2-4; D remains unclear. The V gene lost 7 bases and the J gene lost 2 bases, with 18 bases spanning the gap. CDR3 length equals 15 residues. Looked up from germline, CDR1 is SQVTM and CDR2 is ANQGSEA. This chain's CDR3 is CSARTSLGTKNIQYF. CDR3 coding DNA: TGCAGCGCCAGGACCTCCCTCGGCACCAAAAACATTCAGTACTTC. Supplemented by reference TRBV29-1 and TRBJ2-4, the full variable domain reads SAVISQKPSRDICQRGTSLTIQCQVDSQVTMMFWYRQQPGQSLTLIATANQGSEATYESGFVIDKFPISRPNLTFSTLTVSNMSPEDSSIYLCSARTSLGTKNIQYFGAGTRLSVL.

CDR3: CSVEGGLNQPQHF. In DNA form, the CDR3 reads TGCAGCGTTGAAGGGGGACTCAATCAGCCCCAGCATTTT. The genes are TRBV29-1 and TRBJ1-5; D may be TRBD1 (5 bases). This CDR3 region has 13 residues. V shed 1 base and J shed 3 bases, with 7 bases lying between them. Per germline, CDR1 SQVTM and CDR2 ANQGSEA.

This clonotype was seen just once. The V and J genes are TRBV3-1 and TRBJ2-6; 9 nucleotides line up with TRBD1. The CDR3 totals 18 residues. CDR1 and CDR2 from the germline V gene are LGHDT and YNNKEL (reference sequence). After removal of 4 bases from V and 1 base from J, the junction contained 8 bases not matched to a gene. CDR3: CASSPPGQGVSGANVLTF. The CDR3 region has the DNA TGTGCCAGCAGCCCCCCGGGACAGGGTGTTTCTGGGGCCAACGTCCTGACTTTC.

This chain connects TRBV20-1 to TRBJ1-5; TRBD1 might be the D (5 bases). The germline V gene encodes CDR1 DFQATT and CDR2 SNEGSKA (reference sequence). The CDR3 covers 15 residues. V shed 1 base and J shed 0 bases, with 10 bases lying between them. CDR3 in DNA: TGCAGTGCTAGAGTGGGGGACTTTAGCAATCAGCCCCAGCATTTT. It encodes CSARVGDFSNQPQHF.

This sequence joins TRBV12-3 or TRBV12-4 and TRBJ2-1; TRBD1 aligns across 7 bases. Trimming cost V 6 bases and J 1 base; bases outside gene matches: 6. CDR3 length: 15 residues. The CDR3 DNA reads as TGTGCCAGCAGCAGACAGGGTAATTCCTACAATGAGCAGTTCTTC. It encodes CASSRQGNSYNEQFF.

V is TRBV20-1 and J is TRBJ1-1, with D perhaps TRBD1 (5 bases). Germline V CDR1 and CDR2: DFQATT, SNEGSKA (reference sequence). V lost 6 bases and J lost 0, with 11 bases in between. The CDR3 extends over 13 amino acids. The CDR3 here is CSAGDRVNTEAFF. CDR3 sequence (DNA): TGCAGTGCCGGGGACCGTGTGAACACTGAAGCTTTCTTT.

The chain combines TRBV20-1 with TRBJ2-5, with 9 bases matching TRBD2. V lost 7 bases and J lost 5; bases outside the gene matches: 5. Germline assignment: CDR1 DFQATT and CDR2 SNEGSKA (reference sequence). The CDR3 totals 12 residues. In DNA form, the CDR3 reads TGCAGTGTTCTCCTAGCGGGGGAGACCCAGTACTTC. Its translation is CSVLLAGETQYF.

The chain combines TRBV7-3 with TRBJ1-1, with TRBD1 as a possible D gene (5 bases). Trimming took off 5 bases at V and 0 bases at J, with 13 bases between the two ends. Germline CDR1 reads SGHTA; CDR2 reads FQGTGA. This CDR3 has 15 amino acids. CDR3 bases: TGTGCCAGCAGCCCTCAGGGTGCTATGAACACTGAAGCTTTCTTT. Translated: CASSPQGAMNTEAFF. Using reference TRBV7-3 and TRBJ1-1 for the parts outside the CDR3, the full variable domain is GAGVSQTPSNKVTEKGKYVELRCDPISGHTALYWYRQSLGQGPEFLIYFQGTGAADDSGLPNDRFFAVRPEGSVSTLKIQRTERGDSAVYLCASSPQGAMNTEAFFGQGTRLTVV.

This clonotype appeared a single time. V gene TRBV23-1 combines with J gene TRBJ2-7; tentative D call: TRBD1 (5 bases). TRBV23-1 is an open reading frame, and its role is uncertain. The CDR3 is made up of 13 amino acids. Trimming shortened V by 4 bases and J by 5 bases, and 12 bases separated the two germline ends. The CDR3 sequence is CASSRQLSDEQYF. The CDR3, as DNA: TGCGCCAGCAGTCGACAGCTCTCTGACGAGCAGTACTTC.

The chain recombines TRBV5-1 with TRBJ2-7; unclear D gene. The CDR3 is 15 amino acids. Germline V CDR1 and CDR2: SGHRS, YFSETQ. V dropped 4 bases and J dropped 1 base, with 15 bases sitting between them. The DNA of the CDR3 is TGCGCCAGCAGCCGCATACCCGACACTTCCTACGAGCAGTACTTC. This translates into CASSRIPDTSYEQYF.

The J gene is TRBJ2-5, the V gene TRBV20-1; 8 bases are shared with TRBD2. Per the germline V gene, CDR1 is DFQATT and CDR2 is SNEGSKA (reference sequence). The CDR3 has 16 residues. The J segment lost 5 bases and the V segment lost 1 base, leaving 12 bases of the junction unmatched. The CDR3 loop reads CSARGPLGTRGETQYF. DNA of the CDR3: TGCAGTGCTAGAGGTCCTCTCGGGACTAGGGGGGAGACCCAGTACTTC.

The chain carries TRBV21-1 and TRBJ2-3; the table's D call, TRBD2, has no DNA check behind it. TRBV21-1 is annotated as a pseudogene. The CDR3 covers 14 residues. The CDR3 DNA reads TGTGCCAGAACTAATCGCTCAGCGGGATACACGCAATATTTT. This encodes CARTNRSAGYTQYF.

The chain recombines TRBV29-1 with TRBJ1-2; no clear D. The V gene's germline CDR1 is SQVTM and CDR2 ANQGSEA. The CDR3 sequence is 11 residues long. V lost 4 bases and J 5 bases, leaving 8 bases between the germline ends. Here the CDR3 DNA reads TGCAGCGTTGGCAGTTCATATGGCTACACCTTC. This gives the protein CSVGSSYGYTF.

The chain links TRBV20-1 to TRBJ1-5; D not certain. V was pared by 6 bases and J by 2 bases, with 23 bases between. The CDR3 covers 17 residues. CDR1 is DFQATT, CDR2 SNEGSKA, per germline (reference sequence). The CDR3 loop reads CSAVPGFEGSGNQPQHF. The CDR3 DNA reads TGCAGTGCCGTCCCGGGCTTCGAGGGTTCTGGCAATCAGCCCCAGCATTTT.

CDR3 DNA: TGCAGTGCTCAGACTAGCGGGGGGGGTGAGCAGTTCTTC. Translated, it gives CSAQTSGGGEQFF. This rearrangement joins TRBV20-1 to TRBJ2-1, with 14 positions matching TRBD2. The J segment lost 9 bases and the V segment lost 5 bases, leaving 3 bases of the junction unmatched. CDR1 DFQATT and CDR2 SNEGSKA come from the germline V gene (reference sequence). The CDR3 is 13 amino acids.

Only one count was recorded for this clonotype. V and J are TRBV29-1 and TRBJ2-2, with a tentative D call TRBD1 (5 bases). V was cut by 4 bases and J by 4 bases, with 13 bases left in between. This CDR3 spans 14 amino acids. From germline, CDR1 is SQVTM and CDR2 ANQGSEA. The CDR3 spells CSVAGRVGTGELFF. DNA of the CDR3: TGCAGCGTTGCCGGCAGGGTGGGCACCGGGGAGCTGTTTTTT.

The rearrangement links TRBV11-2 to TRBJ2-1; tentative D call: TRBD1 (6 bases). V lost 5 bases and J lost 14, with 19 bases in between. CDR1 SGHAT and CDR2 FQNNGV come from the germline V gene. This CDR3 has 13 residues. For the CDR3, the DNA is TGTGCCAGCAGCCAGGGGCGGCAGAAGACTAAGTTCTTC. Its protein is CASSQGRQKTKFF. Full variable domain (rest looked up from reference TRBV11-2 and TRBJ2-1): EAGVAQSPRYKIIEKRQSVAFWCNPISGHATLYWYQQILGQGPKLLIQFQNNGVVDDSQLPKDRFSAERLKGVDSTLKIQPAKLEDSAVYLCASSQGRQKTKFFGPGTRLTVL.